The 8 T cell receptor beta chains listed next were all sequenced from one sample in a study of breast tumors, draining lymph nodes, adjacent tissues. TCRdb recomputed calls from the multiplex PCR reads with MiXCR, one row per CDR3 protein. The sample holds more than 200,000 distinct CDR3 sequences, around 32% seen once. Samples came from axillary lymph nodes draining the breast cancer. Sequenced sample: axillary lymph node tissue. These receptors originate from a female donor with breast cancer. Some clones in this sample may be carry-over from other donors' samples.

This clonotype has ten or more counts. V is TRBV20-1 and J is TRBJ2-7; perhaps D is TRBD1 or TRBD2 (6 bases each). With 0 bases removed from V and 2 bases from J, the gap between germline ends came to 17 bases. Germline V CDR1 and CDR2: DFQATT, SNEGSKA (reference sequence). The length of the CDR3 is 16 residues. This CDR3 reads CSARDFRGQQPYEQYF. DNA of the CDR3: TGCAGTGCTAGAGATTTTCGGGGGCAGCAGCCCTACGAGCAGTACTTC.

In this sample, this clonotype turned up many times. CDR3 DNA: TGCGCCAGCAGCCAAGATCGACAGATTTTATACGAGCAGTACTTC. Its protein is CASSQDRQILYEQYF. The chain combines TRBV4-3 with TRBJ2-7; D is perhaps TRBD1 (5 bases). CDR1 and CDR2 (germline): LGHNA, YSLEER. The CDR3 is made up of 15 amino acids. Between the trimmed V and J ends, which lost 0 bases and 4 bases, there was a span of 13 bases.

This clonotype was found many times. This sequence joins TRBV4-1 and TRBJ2-7; D possibly uses TRBD1 or TRBD2 (5 bases each). V gave up 3 bases and J gave up 0 bases, with 18 bases separating them. The germline V gene encodes CDR1 MGHRA and CDR2 YSYEKL. This CDR3 comprises 17 residues. The CDR3 DNA follows: TGCGCCAGCAGCCATCGACCGGGGACGGGGAGCTCCTACGAGCAGTACTTC. It translates to CASSHRPGTGSSYEQYF.

CDR3 DNA: TGTGCTAGTGGTTTATCCCGGAACACTGAAGCTTTCTTT. Protein sequence: CASGLSRNTEAFF. J is TRBJ1-1 and V is TRBV12-5; D is ambiguous. Germline CDR1 reads LGHNT; CDR2 reads FRNRAP. Between the trimmed V and J ends, which lost 3 bases and 1 base, there was a span of 6 bases. The CDR3 is 13 amino acids.

At least ten counts were recorded for this clonotype. The chain uses TRBV6-2 or TRBV6-3 and TRBJ2-1; D might be TRBD2 (6 bases). Germline loops: CDR1 MNHEY, CDR2 SVGEGT. This CDR3 comprises 12 residues. The V gene lost 6 bases and the J gene lost 9 bases, with 12 bases spanning the gap. As DNA, the CDR3 is TGTGCCAGCAGCGAAGAGACTAGTGAGCAGTTCTTC. Translating gives CASSEETSEQFF.

A remark on this clonotype: This clone may be a read error of a much larger clone one base away. The chain employs TRBV4-2 and TRBJ2-1; 8 bases line up with TRBD1. This CDR3 is built from 16 residues. V lost 4 bases, J lost 7 bases, and 12 bases stayed unmatched. Germline V gene lookup returns CDR1 LGHNA and CDR2 YNFKEQ. The CDR3 here is CASSRDRQGARNEQFF. CDR3 bases: TGTGCCAGCAGCCGAGATCGGCAGGGGGCGCGAAATGAGCAGTTCTTC.

The chain links TRBV7-9 to TRBJ2-7, with D possibly being TRBD1 (5 bases). The CDR3 sequence is 13 residues long. V was pared by 7 bases and J by 6 bases, with 16 bases between. Per germline, CDR1 SEHNR and CDR2 FQNEAQ (reference sequence). The CDR3 loop is CASTALQVSEQYF. CDR3 nucleotides: TGTGCCAGCACTGCTTTACAGGTTAGCGAGCAGTACTTC.

Many counts were recorded for this clonotype. The chain couples TRBV5-1 to TRBJ2-2; 9 bases are a match to TRBD1. CDR3 length: 20 residues. Unmatched junction bases numbered 22, after V lost 3 bases and J lost 7 bases. Germline assignment: CDR1 SGHRS and CDR2 YFSETQ. The CDR3 sequence is CASSSPPSSGTGRRSGELFF. The CDR3 DNA is TGCGCCAGCAGCTCGCCCCCCTCCTCCGGGACAGGGAGGCGGAGCGGGGAGCTGTTTTTT.